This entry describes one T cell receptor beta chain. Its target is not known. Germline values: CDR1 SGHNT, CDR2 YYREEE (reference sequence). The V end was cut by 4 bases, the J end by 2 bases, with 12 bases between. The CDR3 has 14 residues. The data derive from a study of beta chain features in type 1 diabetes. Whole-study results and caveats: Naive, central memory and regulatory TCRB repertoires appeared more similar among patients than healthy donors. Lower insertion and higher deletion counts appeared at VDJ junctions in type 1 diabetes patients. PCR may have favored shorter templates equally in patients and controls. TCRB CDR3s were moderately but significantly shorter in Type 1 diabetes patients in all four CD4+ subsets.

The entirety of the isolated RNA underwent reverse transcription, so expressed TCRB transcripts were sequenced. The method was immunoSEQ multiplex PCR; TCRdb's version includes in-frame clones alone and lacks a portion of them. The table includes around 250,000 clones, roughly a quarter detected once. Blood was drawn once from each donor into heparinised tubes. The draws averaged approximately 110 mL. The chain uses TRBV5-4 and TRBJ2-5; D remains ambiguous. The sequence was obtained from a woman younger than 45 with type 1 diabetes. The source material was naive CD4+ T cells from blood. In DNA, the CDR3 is TGTGCCAGCAGCCCTACCCCCCCTCAAGAGACCCAGTACTTC. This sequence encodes CASSPTPPQETQYF.